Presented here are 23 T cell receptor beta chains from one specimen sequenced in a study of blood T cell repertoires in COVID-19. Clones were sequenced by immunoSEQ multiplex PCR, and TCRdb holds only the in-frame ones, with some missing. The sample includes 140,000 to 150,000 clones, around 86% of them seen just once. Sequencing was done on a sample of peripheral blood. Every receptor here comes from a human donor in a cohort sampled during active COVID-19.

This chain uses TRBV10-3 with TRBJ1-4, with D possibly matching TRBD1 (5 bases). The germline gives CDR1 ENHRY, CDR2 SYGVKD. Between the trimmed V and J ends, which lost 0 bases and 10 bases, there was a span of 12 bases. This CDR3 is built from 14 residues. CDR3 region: CAISESEGLGKLFF. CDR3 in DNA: TGTGCCATCAGTGAGTCGGAGGGGTTGGGAAAACTGTTTTTT.

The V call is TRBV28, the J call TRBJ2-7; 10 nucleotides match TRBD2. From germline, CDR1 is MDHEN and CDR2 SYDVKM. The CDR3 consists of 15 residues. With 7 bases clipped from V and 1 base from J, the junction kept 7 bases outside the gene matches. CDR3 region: CASKSAAGGSYEQYF. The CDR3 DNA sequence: TGTGCCAGCAAAAGTGCAGCGGGAGGGTCCTACGAGCAGTACTTC. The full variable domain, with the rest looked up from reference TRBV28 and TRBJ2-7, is DVKVTQSSRYLVKRTGEKVFLECVQDMDHENMFWYRQDPGLGLRLIYFSYDVKMKEKGDIPEGYSVSREKKERFSLILESASTNQTSMYLCASKSAAGGSYEQYFGPGTRLTVT.

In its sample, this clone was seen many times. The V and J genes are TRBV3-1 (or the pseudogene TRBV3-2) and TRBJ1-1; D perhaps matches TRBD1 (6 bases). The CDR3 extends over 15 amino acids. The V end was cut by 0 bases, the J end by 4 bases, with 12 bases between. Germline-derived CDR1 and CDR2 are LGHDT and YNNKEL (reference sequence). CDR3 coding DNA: TGTGCCAGCAGCCAAGAAGGGGGTGGGGGCACTGAAGCTTTCTTT. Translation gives CASSQEGGGGTEAFF.

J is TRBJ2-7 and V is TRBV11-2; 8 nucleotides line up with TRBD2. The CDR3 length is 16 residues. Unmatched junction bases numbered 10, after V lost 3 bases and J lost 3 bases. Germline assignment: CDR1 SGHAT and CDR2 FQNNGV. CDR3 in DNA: TGTGCCAGCAGCTTGGTCAGCGGGGGACCTGGCTACGAGCAGTACTTC. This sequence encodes CASSLVSGGPGYEQYF.

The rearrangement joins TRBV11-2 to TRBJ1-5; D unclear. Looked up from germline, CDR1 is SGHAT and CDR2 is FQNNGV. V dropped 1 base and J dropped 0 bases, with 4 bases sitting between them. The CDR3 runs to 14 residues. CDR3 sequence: CASSLAVSNQPQHF. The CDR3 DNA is TGTGCCAGCAGCTTAGCAGTTAGCAATCAGCCCCAGCATTTT.

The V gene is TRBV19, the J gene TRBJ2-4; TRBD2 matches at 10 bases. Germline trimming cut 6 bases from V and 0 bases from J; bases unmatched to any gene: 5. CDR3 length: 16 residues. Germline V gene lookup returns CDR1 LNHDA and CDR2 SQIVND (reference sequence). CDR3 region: CASRSSGSIAKNIQYF. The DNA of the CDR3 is TGTGCCAGTAGATCTAGCGGGAGCATAGCCAAAAACATTCAGTACTTC.

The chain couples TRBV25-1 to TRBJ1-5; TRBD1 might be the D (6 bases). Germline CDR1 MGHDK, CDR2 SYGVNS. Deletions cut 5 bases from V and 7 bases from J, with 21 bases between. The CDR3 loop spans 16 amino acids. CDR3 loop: CASSTQGKGDGQPQHF. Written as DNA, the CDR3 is TGTGCCAGCAGTACGCAAGGAAAGGGGGATGGGCAGCCCCAGCATTTT.

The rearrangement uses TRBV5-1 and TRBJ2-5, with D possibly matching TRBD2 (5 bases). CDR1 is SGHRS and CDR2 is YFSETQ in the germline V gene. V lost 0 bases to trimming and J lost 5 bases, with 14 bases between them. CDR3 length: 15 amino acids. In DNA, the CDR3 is TGCGCCAGCAGCTTGGCAGGCTCCCGCGGGGAGACCCAGTACTTC. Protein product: CASSLAGSRGETQYF.

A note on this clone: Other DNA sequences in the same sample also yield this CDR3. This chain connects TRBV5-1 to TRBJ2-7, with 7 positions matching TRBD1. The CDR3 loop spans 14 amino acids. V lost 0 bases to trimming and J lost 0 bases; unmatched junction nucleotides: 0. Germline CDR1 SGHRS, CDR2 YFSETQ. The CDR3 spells CASSLGQGSYEQYF. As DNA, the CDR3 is TGCGCCAGCAGCTTGGGACAGGGCTCCTACGAGCAGTACTTC.

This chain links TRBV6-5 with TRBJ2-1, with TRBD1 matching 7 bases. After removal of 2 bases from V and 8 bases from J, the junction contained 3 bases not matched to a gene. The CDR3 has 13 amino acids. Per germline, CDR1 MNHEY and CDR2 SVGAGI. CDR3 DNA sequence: TGTGCCAGCAGTTACGAGGGGGCGGATGAGCAGTTCTTC. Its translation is CASSYEGADEQFF.

This CDR3 is CASSLDRAGEQYF. CDR3 DNA: TGTGCCAGCAGCCTCGACAGGGCGGGCGAGCAGTACTTC. The V call is TRBV7-9, the J call TRBJ2-7; 7 nucleotides align to TRBD1. CDR3 length: 13 amino acids. CDR1 and CDR2 from the germline V gene are SEHNR and FQNEAQ (reference sequence). V was clipped by 5 bases and J by 6 bases; unmatched bases: 7.

CDR3: CASSQDGQGANEQYF. CDR3 nucleotides: TGCGCCAGCAGCCAAGACGGACAGGGGGCCAACGAGCAGTACTTC. The chain employs TRBV5-1 and TRBJ2-7, with 11 bases identical to TRBD1. The CDR3 is 15 amino acids. In germline, CDR1 is SGHRS, CDR2 YFSETQ. Trimming took 4 bases from V and 5 from J; bases not matched to a gene: 8.

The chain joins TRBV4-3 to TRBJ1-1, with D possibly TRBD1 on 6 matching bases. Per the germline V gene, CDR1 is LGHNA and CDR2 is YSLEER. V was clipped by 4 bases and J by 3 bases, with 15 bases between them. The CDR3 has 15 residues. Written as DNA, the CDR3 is TGCGCCAGCAGCCCGAGTGGACAGAAACACACTGAAGCTTTCTTT. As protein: CASSPSGQKHTEAFF.

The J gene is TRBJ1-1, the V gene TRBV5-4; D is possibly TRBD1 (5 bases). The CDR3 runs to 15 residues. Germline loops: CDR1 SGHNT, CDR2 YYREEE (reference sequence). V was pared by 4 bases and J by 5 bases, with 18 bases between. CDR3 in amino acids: CASSPLAREGTEAFF. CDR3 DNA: TGTGCCAGCAGCCCCTTAGCTCGGGAGGGGACTGAAGCTTTCTTT.

Written as DNA, the CDR3 is TGTGCCAGCAGTTACTCGACTGGCGGGCGGTCCTACGAGCAGTACTTC. Translated: CASSYSTGGRSYEQYF. The genes are TRBV6-6 and TRBJ2-7, with D possibly matching TRBD2 (5 bases). Germline CDR1 and CDR2: MNHNY and SVGAGI (reference sequence). The CDR3 loop spans 16 amino acids. The germline V and J ends were trimmed by 0 bases and 1 base, with 13 bases remaining between them.

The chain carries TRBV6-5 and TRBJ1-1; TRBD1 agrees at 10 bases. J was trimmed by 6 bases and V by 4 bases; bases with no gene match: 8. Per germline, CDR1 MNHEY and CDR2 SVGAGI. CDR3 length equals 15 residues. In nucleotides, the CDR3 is TGTGCCAGCAGTTCCCGGACAGGGGGATACTCTGAAGCTTTCTTT. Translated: CASSSRTGGYSEAFF.

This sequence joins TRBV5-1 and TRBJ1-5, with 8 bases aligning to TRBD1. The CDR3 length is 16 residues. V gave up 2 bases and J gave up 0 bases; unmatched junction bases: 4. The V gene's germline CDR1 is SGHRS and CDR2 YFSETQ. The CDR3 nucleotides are TGCGCCAGCAGCTTCGGGACAGGAAATAGCAATCAGCCCCAGCATTTT. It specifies CASSFGTGNSNQPQHF. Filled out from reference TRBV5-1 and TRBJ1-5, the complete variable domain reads KAGVTQTPRYLIKTRGQQVTLSCSPISGHRSVSWYQQTPGQGLQFLFEYFSETQRNKGNFPGRFSGRQFSNSRSEMNVSTLELGDSALYLCASSFGTGNSNQPQHFGDGTRLSIL.

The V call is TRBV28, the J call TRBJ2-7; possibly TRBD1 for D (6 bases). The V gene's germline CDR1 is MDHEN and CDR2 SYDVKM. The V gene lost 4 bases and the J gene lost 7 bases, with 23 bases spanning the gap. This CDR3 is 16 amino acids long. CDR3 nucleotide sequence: TGTGCCAGCAGTTCCTCCCACAGGGCTACCTGGGGGGAGCAGTACTTC. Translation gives CASSSSHRATWGEQYF.

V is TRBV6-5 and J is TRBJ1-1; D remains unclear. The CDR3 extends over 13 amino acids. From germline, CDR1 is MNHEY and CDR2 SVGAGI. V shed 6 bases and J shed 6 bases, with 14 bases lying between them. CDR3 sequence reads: CASRLLERAEAFF. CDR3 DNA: TGTGCCAGCAGGCTACTCGAACGGGCTGAAGCTTTCTTT.

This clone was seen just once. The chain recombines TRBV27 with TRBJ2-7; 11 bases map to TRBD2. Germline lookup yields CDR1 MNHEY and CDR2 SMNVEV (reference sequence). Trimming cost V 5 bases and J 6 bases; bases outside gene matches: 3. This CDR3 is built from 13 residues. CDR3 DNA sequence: TGTGCCAGCAGTCTCGGGACTAGCGGCGAGCAGTACTTC. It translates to CASSLGTSGEQYF.

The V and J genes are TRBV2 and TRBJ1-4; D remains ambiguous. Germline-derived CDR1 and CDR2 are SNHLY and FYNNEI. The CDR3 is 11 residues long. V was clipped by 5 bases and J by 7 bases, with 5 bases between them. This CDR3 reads CASSRSEKLFF. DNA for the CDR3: TGTGCCAGCAGTCGGAGTGAAAAACTGTTTTTT.

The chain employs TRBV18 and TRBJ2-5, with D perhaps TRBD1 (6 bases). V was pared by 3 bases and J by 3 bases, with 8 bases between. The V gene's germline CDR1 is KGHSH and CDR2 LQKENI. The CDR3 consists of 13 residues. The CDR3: CASSPGTKETQYF. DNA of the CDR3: TGTGCCAGCTCACCCGGGACAAAAGAGACCCAGTACTTC.

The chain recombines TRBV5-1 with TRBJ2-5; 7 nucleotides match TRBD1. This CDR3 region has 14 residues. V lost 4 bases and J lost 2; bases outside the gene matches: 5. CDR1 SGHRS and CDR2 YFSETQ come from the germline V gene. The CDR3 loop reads CASSVMGQQETQYF. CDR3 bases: TGCGCCAGCAGCGTGATGGGACAGCAAGAGACCCAGTACTTC.